This TCR beta chain was observed in a study of blood T cell repertoires in COVID-19 (dated by TCRdb to 2019 to 2021). At the level of the whole study: Samples covering the acute and convalescent phases of COVID-19 were provided by collaborators in the United States, Italy and Spain. The sample metadata nearly always contained a de-identified subject ID, COVID-19 status, age in years and sex. The prospective study material was composed of cDNA or gDNA derived from T cells, B-cell-depleted T cells, or PBMCs. Subjects who had been exposed to COVID-19, were actively infected with it, or had recovered from it provided the deeply sampled blood TCRbeta repertoires that made up the dataset. Samples came from the ongoing ImmuneRACE study (first 160 participants) plus 1,254 subjects from 6 global collaborators. A freely available public database, intended as a resource for researchers studying the immune response to SARS-CoV-2, is where the repertoires were released. Where available, HLA class I and class II types were obtained from metadata supplied by the sample provider rather than from assay-based typing. The full study reports these points: How much clinical and demographic metadata was included differed by source and by participant, and the metadata was provided uncurated.

Measured from the cysteine to the phenylalanine, the CDR3 is 14 residues long. Only the CDR3 part of the read is kept: 42 bases, read in frame from the first base. The germline ends are 8 bases apart after V is trimmed by 1 base and J by 5 bases. The germline V gene supplies CDR1 MNHNS and CDR2 SASEGT. A second Seattle source provided samples from volunteer blood donors who had recovered from COVID-19. Each collaborating institution followed its own protocols to collect whole blood in K2EDTA tubes. For TCRbeta analysis, collaborators shipped samples as frozen whole blood, isolated PBMCs, or DNA extracted from either of those sample types. TCRbeta CDR3 regions were amplified from genomic DNA using the immunoSEQ Assay, a bias-controlled multiplex PCR. The study's own analysis went as follows. Nucleated cell counts per sample were estimated from amplification of reference gene primers within the assay. To quantify the absolute abundance of each unique TCRbeta CDR3 rearrangement, sequence reads were collapsed and filtered. For each sample, productive Simpson clonality was calculated by taking the square root of Simpson's diversity index across productive rearrangements. What TCRdb holds here is the immuneACCESS table cut down to in-frame rearrangements. Part of the clones is not present; checked against another copy, under half of the missing clones reflect an unresolved V gene, and the others are unexplained. That table gives V, J and clone size, and the DNA gave D and trimming. Here the sample has about 210,000 clones; 70% to 85% occur a single time. The ten largest clones capture around 2.4% of the sample.

Details on this clone: It lacks a known antigen. No much larger clone is present one base from it, and per-base qualities are unavailable.

Sequencing was carried out using peripheral blood. The chain employs TRBV6-1 and TRBJ1-4; TRBD1 is a weak D gene call, 5 bases matching. The origin of this receptor is a middle-aged man who had recovered from COVID-19. The encoded CDR3 is CASSEGGENEKLFF. The DNA sequence is given as TGTGCCAGCAGTGAAGGGGGGGAGAATGAAAAACTGTTTTTT.